This T cell receptor beta chain derives from a study of T cell changes during pregnancy in multiple sclerosis. Using immunoSEQ multiplex PCR, the repertoire was profiled, and TCRdb retains in-frame clones only, with some absent. The table has around 92,000 clones, approximately 95% seen once. The V end was cut by 5 bases, the J end by 5 bases, with 16 bases between. This CDR3 region has 14 residues. From germline, CDR1 is KGHSH and CDR2 LQKENI. This material consisted of peripheral blood, taken in the first trimester of pregnancy. V gene TRBV18 combines with J gene TRBJ2-7; maybe TRBD2 (5 bases). This clonotype was obtained from a female donor with multiple sclerosis, enrolled in a pregnancy study. CDR3 DNA sequence: TGTGCCAGCTCAGCTAGTGACGGACTCGACGAGCAGTACTTC. Translating gives CASSASDGLDEQYF.